This T cell receptor (beta chain) was identified in a study of cytomegalovirus exposure and HLA in healthy donors. Findings and limits, study-wide: The classifier, whose performance was assessed in both the original and validation cohorts, reportedly diagnosed cytomegalovirus status with high specificity and sensitivity. According to a later analysis, TCR clusters from the first cohort tended to co-occur in the 120 or so validation repertoires. Usually a TCR sequence was rare, but some public TCRs were found in many donors. The study designated roughly 160 TCR beta chains cytomegalovirus-associated.

This clone was observed once. Antigen specificity is unknown. V was pared by 5 bases and J by 7 bases, with 4 bases of the junction left unmatched. Germline loops: CDR1 SGHAT, CDR2 FQNNGV. The CDR3 extends over 13 amino acids. Produced via immunoSEQ multiplex PCR; TCRdb's table is partial and in-frame only. The table has about 56,000 clones, approximately 90% seen once; the top ten hold over 0.95%. The TCR originated in a man between 18 and 29 years old in good health and CMV-seronegative. This chain connects TRBV11-2 to TRBJ1-5; the match to TRBD1 covers 8 bases. Sequencing used PBMCs. The CDR3 loop is CASSAGGPQPQHF. The CDR3 coding sequence is TGTGCCAGCAGCGCAGGGGGCCCCCAGCCCCAGCATTTT.